Listed here is a single T cell receptor beta chain. The antigen remains unidentified. J was trimmed by 3 bases and V by 2 bases; bases with no gene match: 3. CDR1 is SGHDT and CDR2 is YYEEEE in the germline V gene. The CDR3 runs to 15 residues. Only in-frame clones appear in the TCRdb table, and some are missing; sequencing was by immunoSEQ multiplex PCR. The table records about 150,000 clones, about 93% of them present only once. This entry is derived from a study of T cell responses to AZD1222 COVID-19 vaccine. Study-level results: Clonal diversity may have been underestimated in mostly white British donors.

This chain joins TRBV5-6 and TRBJ1-3, with 9 bases lining up with TRBD1. The source was peripheral blood, collected on day 0 of AZD1222 vaccination. This receptor was obtained from an adult in good health. This CDR3 is CASSFLGQGGNTIYF. CDR3 DNA sequence: TGTGCCAGCAGCTTCCTGGGACAGGGTGGAAACACCATATATTTT.